Following are 32 T cell receptor beta chains from one sample sequenced in a study of T cell changes during pregnancy in multiple sclerosis. Profiling relied on immunoSEQ multiplex PCR, and the TCRdb table lists in-frame clones only, not all of them. The data contain under 150,000 clones, about 96% of them singletons. The specimen comprised peripheral blood, sampled after pregnancy. The receptor source for this set is a female donor with multiple sclerosis, enrolled in a pregnancy study.

The rearrangement uses TRBV11-3 and TRBJ2-7; 7 positions match TRBD1. CDR1 and CDR2 from the germline V gene are SGHNT and YENEEA. This CDR3 spans 13 amino acids. With 4 bases clipped from V and 6 bases from J, the junction kept 6 bases outside the gene matches. Written as DNA, the CDR3 is TGTGCCAGCAGCTCGCACAGGGGATCCGAGCAGTACTTC. This encodes CASSSHRGSEQYF.

The V call is TRBV19, the J call TRBJ1-5; D uncertain. CDR3 length equals 14 residues. Germline V gene data show CDR1 as LNHDA and CDR2 as SQIVND (reference sequence). V was clipped by 3 bases and J by 4 bases, with 10 bases between them. CDR3 coding DNA: TGTGCCAGTAGTATCTTGTCAGATAATCAGCCCCAGCATTTT. Amino acids: CASSILSDNQPQHF.

The gene calls are TRBV11-2 and TRBJ2-7; D perhaps matches TRBD1 (5 bases). In germline, CDR1 is SGHAT, CDR2 FQNNGV. The CDR3 extends over 15 amino acids. The V and J ends lost 1 base and 3 bases respectively, with 13 bases between them. The DNA of the CDR3 is TGTGCCAGCAGCTTAGCCCCTGTGGGGCGCTACGAGCAGTACTTC. Amino acid sequence: CASSLAPVGRYEQYF.

Comments on this clone: Other DNA sequences in the same sample also yield this CDR3. The V call is TRBV6-1, the J call TRBJ1-3; D not certain. The CDR3 spans 15 residues. Germline V gives CDR1 MNHNS, CDR2 SASEGT. The V gene lost 5 bases and the J gene lost 0 bases, with 11 bases spanning the gap. Here the CDR3 DNA reads TGTGCCAGCAGTCCCCTGGGGAGCTCTGGAAACACCATATATTTT. Amino acid sequence: CASSPLGSSGNTIYF.

CDR3 DNA sequence: TGTGCCATCAGCCCATCACGACTAGCGGGAGGGACCGGGGAGCTGTTTTTT. Its translation: CAISPSRLAGGTGELFF. V and J are TRBV10-3 and TRBJ2-2, with 14 bases matching TRBD2. CDR1 and CDR2 from the germline V gene are ENHRY and SYGVKD. V lost 6 bases, J lost 5 bases, and 8 bases stayed unmatched. CDR3 length: 17 amino acids.

The CDR3, as DNA: TGTGCCAGTAGTATAGGAACGCGGGCTGCAAACAATGAGCAGTTCTTC. Translating gives CASSIGTRAANNEQFF. This rearrangement joins TRBV19 to TRBJ2-1; possible D gene TRBD2, 5 bases. The germline V gene encodes CDR1 LNHDA and CDR2 SQIVND (reference sequence). Trimming pared 1 base from V and 5 bases from J, leaving 15 bases between. This CDR3 is built from 16 residues.

The chain is built from TRBV27 and TRBJ2-1; TRBD2 aligns across 8 bases. After removal of 3 bases from V and 4 bases from J, the junction contained 2 bases not matched to a gene. CDR1 is MNHEY and CDR2 is SMNVEV in the germline V gene (reference sequence). There are 14 residues in the CDR3. The CDR3 DNA sequence: TGTGCCAGCAGTTTTACTAGCGGTTACAATGAGCAGTTCTTC. Translated, it gives CASSFTSGYNEQFF.

The chain is built from TRBV28 and TRBJ2-7, with D perhaps TRBD2 (6 bases). With 8 bases removed from V and 7 bases from J, the gap between germline ends came to 21 bases. CDR3 size: 14 residues. CDR1 and CDR2 from the germline V gene are MDHEN and SYDVKM. CDR3 protein: CASGGADDLREQYF. Here the CDR3 DNA reads TGTGCCAGCGGAGGGGCAGACGACCTACGAGAGCAGTACTTC.

V usage is TRBV7-9 and J usage is TRBJ2-7; D gene unclear. Germline CDR1 SEHNR, CDR2 FQNEAQ (reference sequence). The length of the CDR3 is 13 residues. V was clipped by 4 bases and J by 7 bases, with 14 bases between them. The chain's CDR3 is CASSSGFIGEQYF. CDR3 nucleotide sequence: TGTGCCAGCAGCTCAGGCTTCATAGGAGAGCAGTACTTC.

This clone turned up a few times. The chain recombines TRBV10-3 with TRBJ1-1; TRBD1 is a possible D gene (5 bases). The V and J ends lost 2 bases and 11 bases respectively, with 12 bases between them. Germline-derived CDR1 and CDR2 are ENHRY and SYGVKD. The CDR3 length is 12 residues. CDR3 DNA sequence: TGTGCCATCAGTGAGGTGCCAGGGCCTGCTTTCTTT. Translated, it gives CAISEVPGPAFF.

The chain is built from TRBV30 and TRBJ2-7; possibly TRBD1 for D (6 bases). The CDR3 has 14 amino acids. Trimming shortened V by 0 bases and J by 4 bases, and 13 bases separated the two germline ends. In germline, CDR1 is GTSNPN, CDR2 SVGIG (reference sequence). The CDR3 spells CAWSVQGGTYEQYF. In DNA form, the CDR3 reads TGTGCCTGGAGTGTACAGGGTGGTACTTACGAGCAGTACTTC.

The chain recombines TRBV6-1 with TRBJ1-1; a weak D match, TRBD1 (5 bases). This CDR3 spans 13 amino acids. Trimming left V 10 bases short and J 2 bases short, with 14 bases between. Germline CDR1 reads MNHNS; CDR2 reads SASEGT. The CDR3 DNA sequence: TGTGCCAATGCTGAGACAGCTAACACTGAAGCTTTCTTT. This encodes CANAETANTEAFF.

V is TRBV28 and J is TRBJ2-5; TRBD2 matches 12 bases. Near its end, the DNA agrees better with TRBJ2-7, so the J call may be wrong. Germline V gene lookup returns CDR1 MDHEN and CDR2 SYDVKM. The CDR3 is 14 amino acids. In DNA, the CDR3 is TGTGCCACAACCTTAGGGACTAGCGGGCTCGAGCAGTACTTC. It is translated as CATTLGTSGLEQYF.

The chain joins TRBV7-9 to TRBJ1-1; D might be TRBD1 (5 bases). In germline, CDR1 is SEHNR, CDR2 FQNEAQ (reference sequence). The CDR3 has 13 amino acids. Trimming took 6 bases from V and 11 from J, leaving 19 bases between them. This CDR3 reads CASSRREESGAFF. The CDR3 region has the DNA TGTGCCAGCAGTCGCAGGGAGGAGTCTGGGGCTTTCTTT.

CDR3 sequence reads: CASSLGGLAVYEQYF. The CDR3 DNA sequence: TGTGCCAGCAGCTTGGGGGGACTAGCGGTCTACGAGCAGTACTTC. The chain couples TRBV5-4 to TRBJ2-7; 11 bases are shared with TRBD2. This CDR3 is 15 amino acids long. Germline loops: CDR1 SGHNT, CDR2 YYREEE (reference sequence). Trimming cost V 0 bases and J 3 bases; bases outside gene matches: 2.

V gene TRBV27 combines with J gene TRBJ1-1; D gene ambiguous. The CDR3 spans 14 residues. The V gene lost 2 bases and the J gene lost 1 base, with 8 bases spanning the gap. CDR1 is MNHEY, CDR2 SMNVEV, per germline (reference sequence). CDR3 sequence (DNA): TGTGCCAGCAGTTTACAACAGCCGAACACTGAAGCTTTCTTT. It encodes CASSLQQPNTEAFF.

The V and J genes are TRBV5-1 and TRBJ2-2; 12 bases line up with TRBD2. Germline CDR1 reads SGHRS; CDR2 reads YFSETQ. The CDR3 extends over 17 amino acids. J lost 6 bases, V lost 0 bases, and 6 bases had no gene match. CDR3 sequence: CASSLAASGRAAGELFF. CDR3 DNA: TGCGCCAGCAGCTTGGCGGCTAGCGGGAGGGCCGCCGGGGAGCTGTTTTTT.

V usage is TRBV25-1 and J usage is TRBJ2-3; 9 bases agree with TRBD2. The CDR3 covers 15 residues. The junction had 8 bases not matched to a gene; V was cut back by 4 bases and J by 6 bases. Germline V lookup: CDR1 MGHDK, CDR2 SYGVNS. The CDR3 loop is CASSGLAGEGDTQYF. The CDR3 region has the DNA TGTGCCAGCAGTGGATTAGCGGGAGAGGGTGATACGCAGTATTTT.

The rearrangement uses TRBV28 and TRBJ2-1, with D possibly matching TRBD2 (6 bases). The CDR3 has 14 amino acids. The germline CDR1 and CDR2 sequences are MDHEN and SYDVKM. Trimming shortened V by 6 bases and J by 4 bases, and 13 bases separated the two germline ends. The CDR3 nucleotides read TGTGCCAGCAGGGCGGGGTTTCGTTACAATGAGCAGTTCTTC. This translates into CASRAGFRYNEQFF.

The rearrangement uses TRBV18 and TRBJ2-5; the D gene is possibly TRBD1 (5 bases). The V gene lost 3 bases and the J gene lost 3 bases, with 11 bases spanning the gap. The germline CDR1 and CDR2 sequences are KGHSH and LQKENI. This CDR3 has 14 amino acids. For the CDR3, the DNA is TGTGCCAGCTCACCCAGGGCTTGGGAAGAGACCCAGTACTTC. Translating it yields CASSPRAWEETQYF.

V gene TRBV7-9 combines with J gene TRBJ2-7; TRBD2 matches 13 bases. The CDR3 loop spans 15 amino acids. Germline CDR1 SEHNR, CDR2 FQNEAQ (reference sequence). The ends lost 5 bases at V and 7 bases at J; junction bases unmatched: 8. The chain's CDR3 is CASSPWTSGSNEQYF. DNA of the CDR3: TGTGCCAGCAGCCCGTGGACTAGCGGGAGTAATGAGCAGTACTTC.

The chain has TRBV5-6 and TRBJ2-4; 10 bases agree with TRBD1. The CDR3 has 16 amino acids. Germline values: CDR1 SGHDT, CDR2 YYEEEE. The V segment lost 6 bases and the J segment 4 bases; nucleotides outside the gene matches: 10. CDR3 amino acids: CASTGTGEFGKNIQYF. The CDR3 DNA is TGTGCCAGCACCGGGACAGGGGAGTTCGGGAAAAACATTCAGTACTTC.

The V call is TRBV2, the J call TRBJ2-5; a weak D match, TRBD2 (6 bases). CDR1 and CDR2 (germline): SNHLY, FYNNEI. Trimming left V 5 bases short and J 0 bases short, with 13 bases between. The CDR3 runs to 15 residues. This CDR3 reads CASSPRQRDQETQYF. The CDR3 DNA sequence: TGTGCCAGCAGTCCCCGCCAGCGGGACCAAGAGACCCAGTACTTC.

V is TRBV18 and J is TRBJ2-7, with 8 positions matching TRBD2. This CDR3 region has 13 residues. Germline assignment: CDR1 KGHSH and CDR2 LQKENI. J was trimmed by 5 bases and V by 2 bases; bases with no gene match: 2. Here the CDR3 DNA reads TGTGCCAGCTCACCAGGAGCGGGGGACGAGCAGTACTTC. It translates to CASSPGAGDEQYF.

This clone is a singleton in its sample. The chain combines TRBV27 with TRBJ1-2; D not certain. The germline gives CDR1 MNHEY, CDR2 SMNVEV (reference sequence). This CDR3 region has 9 residues. The germline V and J ends were trimmed by 9 bases and 6 bases, with 5 bases remaining between them. Here the CDR3 reads CASENGYTF. CDR3 DNA: TGTGCCAGTGAGAATGGCTACACCTTC.

The rearrangement joins TRBV27 to TRBJ2-1; TRBD2 agrees at 11 bases. The CDR3 consists of 17 residues. Germline loops: CDR1 MNHEY, CDR2 SMNVEV (reference sequence). V lost 3 bases and J lost 5; bases outside the gene matches: 9. DNA for the CDR3: TGTGCCAGCAGTTTCCCGACTAGCGGGAATCTAAACAATGAGCAGTTCTTC. Amino acids: CASSFPTSGNLNNEQFF.

V gene TRBV5-1 combines with J gene TRBJ2-1, with 8 bases matching TRBD1. The CDR3 runs to 16 residues. CDR1 and CDR2 (germline): SGHRS, YFSETQ. Trimming took 4 bases from V and 3 from J; bases not matched to a gene: 9. This CDR3 reads CASSLDRGGVYNEQFF. In DNA form, the CDR3 reads TGCGCCAGCAGCCTTGACAGGGGCGGGGTCTACAATGAGCAGTTCTTC.

The chain uses TRBV28 and TRBJ2-1, with 9 positions matching TRBD2. V lost 2 bases and J lost 0; bases outside the gene matches: 14. The CDR3 sequence is 20 residues long. Per the germline V gene, CDR1 is MDHEN and CDR2 is SYDVKM. The CDR3 nucleotides read TGTGCCAGCAGTTTACGGGGCGGGCTAGCGGGAAACCCCTCCTACAATGAGCAGTTCTTC. As protein: CASSLRGGLAGNPSYNEQFF.

The chain has TRBV29-1 and TRBJ2-1; weak D call: TRBD2 (6 bases). The CDR3 extends over 16 amino acids. V was pared by 0 bases and J by 6 bases, with 18 bases between. Germline V gene sequence: CDR1 SQVTM, CDR2 ANQGSEA. CDR3 loop: CSVEEEGGVGANEQFF. The CDR3 DNA reads TGCAGCGTTGAAGAAGAGGGCGGGGTAGGGGCCAATGAGCAGTTCTTC.

The chain is built from TRBV6-1 and TRBJ2-1; D is unclear. This CDR3 contains 14 residues. V was trimmed by 2 bases and J by 4 bases, leaving 9 bases between them. Germline V gene sequence: CDR1 MNHNS, CDR2 SASEGT. The DNA of the CDR3 is TGTGCCAGCAGTGAAACAGAGCCTTACAATGAGCAGTTCTTC. This translates into CASSETEPYNEQFF.

The rearrangement uses TRBV4-1 and TRBJ1-2, with 8 bases matching TRBD1. The CDR3 spans 17 residues. The germline CDR1 and CDR2 sequences are MGHRA and YSYEKL. V lost 1 base and J lost 7; bases outside the gene matches: 14. As DNA, the CDR3 is TGCGCCAGCAGCCAAGTAGGCTCGACAGGGGTAAGGGGTGGCTACACCTTC. This encodes CASSQVGSTGVRGGYTF.

This chain links TRBV27 with TRBJ1-5, with TRBD1 matching 10 bases. The V gene's germline CDR1 is MNHEY and CDR2 SMNVEV (reference sequence). Trimming at V came to 3 bases and at J to 4 bases, leaving 9 bases not matched to a gene. This CDR3 spans 17 amino acids. The CDR3 loop is CASSFRTGGSRNQPQHF. CDR3 coding DNA: TGTGCCAGCAGTTTTAGGACAGGGGGTTCCCGAAATCAGCCCCAGCATTTT.